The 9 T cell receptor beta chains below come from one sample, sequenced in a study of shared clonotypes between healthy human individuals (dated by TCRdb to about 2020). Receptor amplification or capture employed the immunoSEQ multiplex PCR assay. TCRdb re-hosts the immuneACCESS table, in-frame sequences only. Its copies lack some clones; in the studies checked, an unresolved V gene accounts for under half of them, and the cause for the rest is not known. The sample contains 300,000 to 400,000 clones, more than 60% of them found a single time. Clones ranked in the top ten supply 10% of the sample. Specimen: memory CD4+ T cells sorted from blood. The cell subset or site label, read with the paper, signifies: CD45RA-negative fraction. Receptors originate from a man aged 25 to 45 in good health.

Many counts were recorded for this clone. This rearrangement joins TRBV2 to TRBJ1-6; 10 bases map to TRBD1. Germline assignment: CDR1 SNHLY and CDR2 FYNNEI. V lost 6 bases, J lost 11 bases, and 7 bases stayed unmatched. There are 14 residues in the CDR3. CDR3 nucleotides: TGTGCCAGCAGAAGGACAGGGGGAGAGACACCCCTCCACTTT. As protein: CASRRTGGETPLHF.

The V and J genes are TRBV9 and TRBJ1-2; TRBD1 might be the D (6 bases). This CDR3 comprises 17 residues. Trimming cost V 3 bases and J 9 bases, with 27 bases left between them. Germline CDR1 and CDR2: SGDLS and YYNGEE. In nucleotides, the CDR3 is TGTGCCAGCAGCGCGGGCCTAGAAGATAACAGGGCGTTGCGCTACACCTTC. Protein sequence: CASSAGLEDNRALRYTF.

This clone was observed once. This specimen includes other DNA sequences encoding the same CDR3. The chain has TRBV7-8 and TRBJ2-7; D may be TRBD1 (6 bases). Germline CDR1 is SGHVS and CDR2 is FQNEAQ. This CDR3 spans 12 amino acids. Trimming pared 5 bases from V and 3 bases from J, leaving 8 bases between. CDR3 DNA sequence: TGTGCCAGCAGCCTACAGGGCTACGAGCAGTACTTC. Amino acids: CASSLQGYEQYF.

The CDR3 loop is CASSPGTSYNEQFF. The CDR3 nucleotides are TGTGCCAGCAGTCCAGGGACATCGTACAATGAGCAGTTCTTC. The chain combines TRBV6-5 with TRBJ2-1, with a weak D call TRBD1 (6 bases). This CDR3 has 14 residues. V lost 5 bases, J lost 4 bases, and 12 bases lay in between. The germline V gene encodes CDR1 MNHEY and CDR2 SVGAGI.

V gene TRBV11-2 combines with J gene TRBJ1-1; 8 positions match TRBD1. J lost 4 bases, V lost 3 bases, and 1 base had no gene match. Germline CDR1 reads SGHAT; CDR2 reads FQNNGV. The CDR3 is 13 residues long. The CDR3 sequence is CASSFTGGTEAFF. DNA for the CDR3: TGTGCCAGCAGCTTTACAGGGGGCACTGAAGCTTTCTTT.

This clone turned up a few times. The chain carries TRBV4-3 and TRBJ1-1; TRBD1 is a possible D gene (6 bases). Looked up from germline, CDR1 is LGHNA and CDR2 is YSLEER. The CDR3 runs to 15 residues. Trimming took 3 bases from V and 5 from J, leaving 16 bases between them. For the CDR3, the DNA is TGCGCCAGCAGCCACACGAAACAGGGAGGGACTGAAGCTTTCTTT. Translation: CASSHTKQGGTEAFF.

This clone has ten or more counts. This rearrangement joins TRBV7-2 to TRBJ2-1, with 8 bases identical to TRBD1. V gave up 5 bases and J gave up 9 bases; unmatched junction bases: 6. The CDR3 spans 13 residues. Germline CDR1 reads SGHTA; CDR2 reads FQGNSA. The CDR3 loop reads CASSPDTGGEQFF. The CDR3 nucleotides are TGTGCCAGCAGCCCGGATACAGGGGGTGAGCAGTTCTTC. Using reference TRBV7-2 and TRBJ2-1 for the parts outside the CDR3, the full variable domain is GAGVSQSPSNKVTEKGKDVELRCDPISGHTALYWYRQSLGQGLEFLIYFQGNSAPDKSGLPSDRFSAERTGGSVSTLTIQRTQQEDSAVYLCASSPDTGGEQFFGPGTRLTVL.

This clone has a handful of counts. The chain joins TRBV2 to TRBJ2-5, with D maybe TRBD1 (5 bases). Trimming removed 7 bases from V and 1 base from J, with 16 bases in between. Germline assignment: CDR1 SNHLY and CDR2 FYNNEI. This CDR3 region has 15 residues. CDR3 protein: CASTTGQLIQETQYF. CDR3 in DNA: TGTGCCAGCACTACCGGACAACTTATCCAAGAGACCCAGTACTTC. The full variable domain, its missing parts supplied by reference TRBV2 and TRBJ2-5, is EPEVTQTPSHQVTQMGQEVILRCVPISNHLYFYWYRQILGQKVEFLVSFYNNEISEKSEIFDDQFSVERPDGSNFTLKIRSTKLEDSAMYFCASTTGQLIQETQYFGPGTRLLVL.

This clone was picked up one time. The CDR3 region is CASSEPGPQGSYEQYF. CDR3 nucleotides: TGTGCCAGCAGTGAACCGGGACCTCAAGGCTCCTACGAGCAGTACTTC. The chain couples TRBV2 to TRBJ2-7; either TRBD1 or TRBD2 may fit D (5 bases each). Per germline, CDR1 SNHLY and CDR2 FYNNEI. The CDR3 is made up of 16 amino acids. The V and J ends lost 2 bases and 0 bases respectively, with 14 bases between them.